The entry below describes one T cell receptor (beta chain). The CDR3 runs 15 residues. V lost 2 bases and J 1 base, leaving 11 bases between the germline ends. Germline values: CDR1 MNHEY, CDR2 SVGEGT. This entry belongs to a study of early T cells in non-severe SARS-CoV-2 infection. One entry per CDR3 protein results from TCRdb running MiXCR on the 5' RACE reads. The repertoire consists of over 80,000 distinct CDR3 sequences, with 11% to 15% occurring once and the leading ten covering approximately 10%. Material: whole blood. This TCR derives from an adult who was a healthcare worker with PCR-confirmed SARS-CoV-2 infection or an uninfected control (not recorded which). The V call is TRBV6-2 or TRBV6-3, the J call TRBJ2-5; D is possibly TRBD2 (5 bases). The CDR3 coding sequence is TGTGCCAGCAGTTACGAGGGTTTTGCCCAAGAGACCCAGTACTTC. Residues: CASSYEGFAQETQYF.